This TCR beta chain is drawn from a study of Graves' ophthalmopathy and Graves' hyperthyroidism. At least ten counts were recorded for this clonotype. V lost 5 bases and J 9 bases, leaving 11 bases between the germline ends. CDR3 length equals 11 residues. Amplified material comprised TCR beta CDR3 regions derived from RNA transcripts. RT-PCR was first run with HTBI primers, then multiplex PCR in a second round. Each CDR3 protein gets one entry after TCRdb re-called the multiplex PCR reads with MiXCR. The data show 1 million to 1.3 million distinct CDR3 sequences, 35% to 45% seen once. This receptor was obtained from an adult man with Graves' hyperthyroidism. The genes are TRBV12-3 or TRBV12-4 and TRBJ2-7; no clear D. The specimen sequenced was peripheral blood or thyroid tissue (not recorded which). The CDR3 DNA sequence: TGTGCCAGCAGTAACTTGGGCCCGCAGTACTTC. It encodes CASSNLGPQYF.